This entry is about one TCR beta chain. Antigen: not known. These data are taken from a study of T cell responses to AZD1222 COVID-19 vaccine. TCRdb's copy holds only in-frame clones and misses some; the assay was immunoSEQ multiplex PCR. The sample records 95,000 to 150,000 clones, roughly nine tenths being singletons. This CDR3 is built from 16 residues. Germline V gives CDR1 SGHRS, CDR2 YFSETQ. Trimming took 3 bases from V and 0 from J, leaving 15 bases between them. The study's findings and limits: Among those given AZD1222, only five to seven were seropositive at baseline.

The origin of this receptor is an adult in good health. The sequencing here drew on peripheral blood, taken on day 0 of AZD1222 vaccination. This chain links TRBV5-1 with TRBJ1-1; D may be TRBD1 (5 bases). Written as DNA, the CDR3 is TGCGCCAGCAGCTCCCTGGGGTGGGGCATGAACACTGAAGCTTTCTTT. It encodes CASSSLGWGMNTEAFF.